This entry concerns a single TCR beta chain. As handled by the study authors: Amplification of reference gene primers provided the estimated nucleated cell counts. Using immunoSEQ multiplex PCR, the repertoire was profiled, and TCRdb retains in-frame clones only, with some absent. V, J and clone size derive from that table, while D and trimming were established from the DNA sequence. Of 250,000 to 300,000 clones in the sample, 86% were seen once. Trimming shortened V by 0 bases and J by 5 bases, and 9 bases separated the two germline ends. In germline, CDR1 is SGHTS, CDR2 YDEGEE. This CDR3 has 14 residues. The source of the sample is a study of blood T cell repertoires in COVID-19. The wider study: The study drew acute and convalescent COVID-19 samples from the United States, Italy and Spain.

The chain employs TRBV5-8 and TRBJ1-5; unclear D gene. The receptor was isolated from a man between 25 and 39 years old with active or convalescent COVID-19. Input material: peripheral blood. The CDR3 nucleotides read TGTGCCAGCAGCTTGGCCAGACTGGATCAGCCCCAGCATTTT. Its translation: CASSLARLDQPQHF.